This record covers a single T cell receptor (beta chain). These data belong to a study of monozygotic twins with inflammatory bowel disease. Germline V gives CDR1 SGHRS, CDR2 YFSETQ. The CDR3 totals 14 residues. Each TCR library used about 3,500 ng of total RNA. TCRdb reprocessed the 5' RACE reads; each CDR3 protein has one entry and no DNA is given. This sample contains around 450,000 distinct CDR3 sequences. The TCR originated in a human donor with ulcerative colitis or Crohn's disease, or a healthy co-twin of an affected twin (not recorded which). The gene calls are TRBV5-1 and TRBJ2-3; the TRBD2 assignment by TCRdb is unverifiable without DNA. The sample comprised blood. CDR3 sequence: CASTSGGSADTQYF.